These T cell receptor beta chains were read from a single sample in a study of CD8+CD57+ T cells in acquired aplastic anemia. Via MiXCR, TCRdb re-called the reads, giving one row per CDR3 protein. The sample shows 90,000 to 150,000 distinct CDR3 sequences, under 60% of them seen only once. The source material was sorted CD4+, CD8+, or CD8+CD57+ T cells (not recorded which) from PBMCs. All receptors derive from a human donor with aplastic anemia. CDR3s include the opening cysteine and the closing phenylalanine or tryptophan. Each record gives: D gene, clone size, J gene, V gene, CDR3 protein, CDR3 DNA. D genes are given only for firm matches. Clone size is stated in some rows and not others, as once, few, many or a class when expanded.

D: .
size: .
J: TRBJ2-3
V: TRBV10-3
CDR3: CAIEEEATDSTDTQYF
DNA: TGTGCCATCGAGGAGGAGGCAACAGATAGCACAGATACGCAGTATTTT

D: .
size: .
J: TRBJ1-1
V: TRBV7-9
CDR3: CASSLVTGNTEAFF
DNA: TGTGCCAGCAGCTTAGTTACAGGGAACACTGAAGCTTTCTTT

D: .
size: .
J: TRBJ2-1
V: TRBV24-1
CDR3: CATSDYSGESYNEQFF
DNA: TGTGCCACCAGTGATTATAGCGGAGAAAGCTACAATGAGCAGTTCTTC

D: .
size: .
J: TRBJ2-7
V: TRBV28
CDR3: CASSDHEQYF
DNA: TGTGCCAGCAGTGACCACGAGCAGTACTTC

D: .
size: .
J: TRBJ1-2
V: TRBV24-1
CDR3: CATQRGTGNYGYTF
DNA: TGTGCCACCCAGAGGGGGACCGGAAACTATGGCTACACCTTC

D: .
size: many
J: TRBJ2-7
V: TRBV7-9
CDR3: CASSLDSTYEQYF
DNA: TGTGCCAGCAGCTTAGACAGTACCTACGAGCAGTACTTC

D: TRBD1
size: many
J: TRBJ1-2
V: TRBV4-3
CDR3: CASSQGRLGQGWGYTF
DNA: TGCGCCAGCAGCCAAGGGAGATTGGGACAGGGTTGGGGCTACACCTTC

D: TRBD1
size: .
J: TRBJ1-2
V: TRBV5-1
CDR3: CASSLVTGEGGYTF
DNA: TGCGCCAGCAGCTTGGTGACAGGGGAGGGTGGCTACACCTTC

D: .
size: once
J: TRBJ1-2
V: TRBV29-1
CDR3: CSVFTGDRNYGYTF
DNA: TGCAGCGTTTTCACAGGCGACAGGAACTATGGCTACACCTTC

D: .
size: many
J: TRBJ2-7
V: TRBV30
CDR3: CAWSADPYEQYF
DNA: TGTGCCTGGAGCGCAGACCCCTACGAGCAGTACTTC

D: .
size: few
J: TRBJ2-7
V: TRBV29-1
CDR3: CSVESHNYEQYF
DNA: TGCAGCGTTGAAAGCCACAACTACGAGCAGTACTTC

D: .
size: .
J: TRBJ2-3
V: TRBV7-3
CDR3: CASSLMITDTQYF
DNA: TGTGCCAGCAGCTTAATGATCACCGATACGCAGTATTTT

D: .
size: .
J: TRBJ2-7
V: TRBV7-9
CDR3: CASSPIASSYEQYF
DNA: TGTGCCAGCAGCCCCATAGCCAGCTCCTACGAGCAGTACTTC

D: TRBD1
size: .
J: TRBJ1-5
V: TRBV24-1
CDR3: CATSDSGQGDQPQHF
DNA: TGTGCCACCAGTGACTCCGGACAGGGGGATCAGCCCCAGCATTTT

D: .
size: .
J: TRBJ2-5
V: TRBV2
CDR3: CASRELVTGETQYF
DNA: TGTGCCAGCAGAGAGCTAGTCACGGGGGAGACCCAGTACTTC

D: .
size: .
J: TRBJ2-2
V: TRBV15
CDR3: CATSRADTGELFF
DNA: TGTGCCACCTCTAGGGCGGATACCGGGGAGCTGTTTTTT